These 18 T cell receptor beta chains came from one sample sequenced in a study of PD-1 blockade in classical Hodgkin lymphoma. The assay was immunoSEQ multiplex PCR, and TCRdb's table has in-frame clones only and misses some. Of more than 85,000 clones detected, approximately 90% appear once; the ten largest clones hold roughly 20%. The time point was: cycle 4 day 1 (C4D1), after more than five weeks of nivolumab. Each and every patient relapsed after autologous stem cell transplantation, and patients got differing brentuximab vedotin exposure. Sequenced here: peripheral blood mononuclear cells (PBMCs), sampled before the fourth cycle of nivolumab. The receptors were sampled from a human donor with classical Hodgkin lymphoma.

The rearrangement uses TRBV29-1 and TRBJ2-1; 11 bases are a match to TRBD2. The germline V gene has CDR1 SQVTM and CDR2 ANQGSEA. This CDR3 is built from 18 residues. V gave up 1 base and J gave up 0 bases; unmatched junction bases: 8. CDR3: CSVEGLAGGPSSYNEQFF. CDR3 coding DNA: TGCAGCGTTGAAGGCTTAGCGGGAGGGCCAAGCTCCTACAATGAGCAGTTCTTC.

This sequence joins TRBV5-4 and TRBJ2-3, with a weak D call TRBD1 (7 bases). The germline CDR1 and CDR2 sequences are SGHNT and YYREEE (reference sequence). Trimming removed 2 bases from V and 2 bases from J, with 15 bases in between. The CDR3 covers 16 residues. CDR3 protein: CASSFGGGAVTDTQYF. The CDR3 bases are TGTGCCAGCAGCTTCGGAGGGGGCGCCGTCACAGATACGCAGTATTTT. Full variable domain (outside the CDR3, taken from reference TRBV5-4 and TRBJ2-3): ETGVTQSPTHLIKTRGQQVTLRCSSQSGHNTVSWYQQALGQGPQFIFQYYREEENGRGNFPPRFSGLQFPNYSSELNVNALELDDSALYLCASSFGGGAVTDTQYFGPGTRLTVL.

The chain combines TRBV6-6 with TRBJ2-3; 12 bases align to TRBD2. In germline, CDR1 is MNHNY, CDR2 SVGAGI (reference sequence). The trim removed 6 bases at V and 3 bases at J, leaving 4 bases unmatched. The CDR3 loop spans 15 amino acids. In DNA, the CDR3 is TGTGCCAGCAGACTTGGACTAGCGGGAACAGATACGCAGTATTTT. Translating it yields CASRLGLAGTDTQYF.

The chain recombines TRBV30 with TRBJ1-1; a weak D match, TRBD1 (5 bases). The CDR3 is made up of 15 amino acids. The V end was cut by 3 bases, the J end by 1 base, with 15 bases between. The germline gives CDR1 GTSNPN, CDR2 SVGIG (reference sequence). The CDR3 loop reads CAWSDSFGRNTEAFF. Written as DNA, the CDR3 is TGTGCCTGGAGCGACAGCTTTGGAAGGAACACTGAAGCTTTCTTT.

V usage is TRBV18 and J usage is TRBJ1-2; possible D gene TRBD1, 6 bases. V shed 2 bases and J shed 4 bases, with 8 bases lying between them. This CDR3 comprises 13 residues. Per the germline V gene, CDR1 is KGHSH and CDR2 is LQKENI. Here the CDR3 reads CASSPEGGYGYTF. CDR3 DNA sequence: TGTGCCAGCTCACCAGAGGGGGGCTATGGCTACACCTTC.

This clone has only one observation. The V gene is TRBV15, the J gene TRBJ2-2, with a possible D match to TRBD1 (5 bases). With 3 bases removed from V and 5 bases from J, the gap between germline ends came to 10 bases. CDR1 is LNHNV and CDR2 is YYDKDF in the germline V gene (reference sequence). The length of the CDR3 is 14 residues. As DNA, the CDR3 is TGTGCCACCAGCAGGGTCCAGGGTACCGGGGAGCTGTTTTTT. Amino acid sequence: CATSRVQGTGELFF.

This chain joins TRBV10-1 and TRBJ2-1; 14 positions match TRBD2. From germline, CDR1 is WNHNN and CDR2 SYGVQD (reference sequence). This CDR3 is 16 amino acids long. J lost 15 bases, V lost 5 bases, and 15 bases had no gene match. The CDR3 reads CASSQAGLAGVYRLFF. The CDR3 nucleotides read TGCGCCAGCAGTCAAGCGGGACTAGCGGGAGTATATCGGCTGTTCTTC.

This sequence joins TRBV6-5 and TRBJ1-2, with D unclear. Germline V gives CDR1 MNHEY, CDR2 SVGAGI. The CDR3 spans 13 residues. Trimming left V 2 bases short and J 2 bases short, with 6 bases between. For the CDR3, the DNA is TGTGCCAGCAGTTACGAAGGGAACTATGGCTACACCTTC. Translating gives CASSYEGNYGYTF.

The CDR3 region is CASGTGLGGLNEKLFF. CDR3 bases: TGTGCCAGCGGGACAGGCTTGGGGGGTCTTAATGAAAAACTGTTTTTT. The genes are TRBV27 and TRBJ1-4; 8 positions agree with TRBD1. The CDR3 runs 16 residues. J gave up 4 bases and V 8 bases, and 12 bases lay outside the gene matches. Per the germline V gene, CDR1 is MNHEY and CDR2 is SMNVEV (reference sequence).

CDR3: CASSRDRKNTEAFF. The CDR3, as DNA: TGTGCCAGCTCACGGGACAGGAAGAACACTGAAGCTTTCTTT. J is TRBJ1-1 and V is TRBV18; 8 bases are shared with TRBD1. Germline-derived CDR1 and CDR2 are KGHSH and LQKENI. V lost 4 bases and J lost 1; bases outside the gene matches: 2. The CDR3 spans 14 residues.

The gene calls are TRBV4-3 and TRBJ1-4; 7 bases are shared with TRBD1. Germline CDR1 and CDR2: LGHNA and YSLEER. The ends lost 1 base at V and 7 bases at J; junction bases unmatched: 6. This CDR3 contains 15 residues. CDR3 in DNA: TGCGCCAGCAGCCAAGGGCGACAGGGTAGTGAAAAACTGTTTTTT. Translation: CASSQGRQGSEKLFF.

V is TRBV27 and J is TRBJ2-5, with 10 bases identical to TRBD2. The CDR3 extends over 17 amino acids. In germline, CDR1 is MNHEY, CDR2 SMNVEV (reference sequence). The V and J ends lost 5 bases and 5 bases, in that order; junction bases with no gene match: 14. The CDR3 sequence: CASSPDASGSFGETQYF. The CDR3 DNA reads TGTGCCAGCAGTCCGGACGCTAGCGGGAGTTTTGGGGAGACCCAGTACTTC.

The rearrangement uses TRBV7-2 and TRBJ2-6; D could derive from TRBD1 or TRBD2 (5 bases each). CDR3 length: 16 residues. CDR1 is SGHTA and CDR2 is FQGNSA in the germline V gene. The V gene lost 2 bases and the J gene lost 2 bases, with 10 bases spanning the gap. The CDR3 protein is CASSLTGGTGANVLTF. Written as DNA, the CDR3 is TGTGCCAGCAGCTTAACTGGGGGTACTGGGGCCAACGTCCTGACTTTC.

V gene TRBV6-5 combines with J gene TRBJ1-1; 7 nucleotides match TRBD1. The V and J ends lost 6 bases and 6 bases, in that order; junction bases with no gene match: 7. CDR1 and CDR2 (germline): MNHEY, SVGAGI. CDR3 length: 13 amino acids. CDR3 nucleotide sequence: TGTGCCAGCAGGAACCCGACAGGGTCTGAAGCTTTCTTT. Its translation: CASRNPTGSEAFF.

In this sample, this clone turned up once. This chain joins TRBV7-9 and TRBJ1-1; D uncertain. This CDR3 is 10 amino acids long. Germline V lookup: CDR1 SEHNR, CDR2 FQNEAQ (reference sequence). The ends were cut back, 10 bases at V and 7 bases at J, with 10 bases in the middle. CDR3 amino acids: CATNPFEAFF. The CDR3 region has the DNA TGTGCCACCAACCCGTTTGAAGCTTTCTTT.

The chain carries TRBV2 and TRBJ1-2; D possibly corresponds to TRBD1 (5 bases). The V gene's germline CDR1 is SNHLY and CDR2 FYNNEI. Deletions cut 2 bases from V and 0 bases from J, with 7 bases between. This CDR3 is built from 14 residues. The CDR3 loop reads CASSEQGTNYGYTF. In nucleotides, the CDR3 is TGTGCCAGCAGTGAACAGGGAACTAACTATGGCTACACCTTC.

The chain links TRBV7-2 to TRBJ2-3, with D possibly matching TRBD1 (5 bases). V was trimmed by 1 base and J by 0 bases, leaving 8 bases between them. This CDR3 comprises 15 residues. CDR1 is SGHTA and CDR2 is FQGNSA in the germline V gene. The chain's CDR3 is CASSLESGSTDTQYF. In DNA, the CDR3 is TGTGCCAGCAGCTTAGAGTCAGGGAGCACAGATACGCAGTATTTT.

The CDR3 region has the DNA TGCAGTTCCCGGCCTGCCAATGAGCAGTTCTTC. It is translated as CSSRPANEQFF. The genes are TRBV20-1 and TRBJ2-1; D call uncertain. The V gene lost 8 bases and the J gene lost 6 bases, with 11 bases spanning the gap. CDR1 and CDR2 from the germline V gene are DFQATT and SNEGSKA (reference sequence). The CDR3 spans 11 residues.